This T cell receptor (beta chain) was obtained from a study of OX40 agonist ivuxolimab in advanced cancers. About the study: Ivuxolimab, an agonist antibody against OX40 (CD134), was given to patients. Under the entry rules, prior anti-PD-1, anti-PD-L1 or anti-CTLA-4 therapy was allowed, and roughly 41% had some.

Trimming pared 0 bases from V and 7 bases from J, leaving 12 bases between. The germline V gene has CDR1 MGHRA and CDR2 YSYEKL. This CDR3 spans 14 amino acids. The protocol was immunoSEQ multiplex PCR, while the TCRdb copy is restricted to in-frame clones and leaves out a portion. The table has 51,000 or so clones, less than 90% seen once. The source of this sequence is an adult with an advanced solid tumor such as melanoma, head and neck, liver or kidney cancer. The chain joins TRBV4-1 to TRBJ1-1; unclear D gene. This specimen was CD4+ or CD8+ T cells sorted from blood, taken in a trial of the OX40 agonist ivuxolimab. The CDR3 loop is CASSQDYASLEAFF. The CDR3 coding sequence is TGCGCCAGCAGCCAAGATTACGCCAGCCTTGAAGCTTTCTTT.